The 14 T cell receptor beta chains listed next were all sequenced from one sample in a study of shared clonotypes between healthy human individuals. Here immunoSEQ multiplex PCR was the method, and the copy in TCRdb shows in-frame clones only, minus some. This sample carries around 1.9 million clones, around 93% of them seen once, and the ten largest clones take less than 2%. Selected positively for CCR7 and CD45RO-negative, naive CD8 cells excluded terminally differentiated effector memory CD45RA+ cells. Sequencing was done on a sample of naive CD8+ T cells from PBMCs. The receptors were sampled from a man between 18 and 29 years old in good health. Some clones in this sample may be carry-over from other donors' samples.

The V and J genes are TRBV10-3 and TRBJ1-4; the D is unclear. The CDR3 totals 17 residues. The germline gives CDR1 ENHRY, CDR2 SYGVKD. The V end was cut by 6 bases, the J end by 4 bases, with 21 bases between. Written as DNA, the CDR3 is TGTGCCATCAGCCCAGACGGAGCGATTCCTTTTAATGAAAAACTGTTTTTT. Protein: CAISPDGAIPFNEKLFF.

The V gene is TRBV5-5, the J gene TRBJ2-7; the D gene is possibly TRBD1 (6 bases). The V end was cut by 4 bases, the J end by 0 bases, with 11 bases between. Germline V gene sequence: CDR1 SGHKS, CDR2 YYEKEE (reference sequence). The CDR3 has 14 residues. Written as DNA, the CDR3 is TGTGCCAGCAGCCCTACAGGGTTCTCCTACGAGCAGTACTTC. Translation gives CASSPTGFSYEQYF.

V and J are TRBV5-4 and TRBJ2-7; weak D call: TRBD1 (5 bases). V gave up 1 base and J gave up 1 base, with 6 bases separating them. The CDR3 consists of 13 residues. Germline CDR1 is SGHNT and CDR2 is YYREEE (reference sequence). The CDR3 region has the DNA TGTGCCAGCAGCTTGAGGGGATCCTACGAGCAGTACTTC. It specifies CASSLRGSYEQYF.

The V call is TRBV7-2, the J call TRBJ2-1, with D perhaps matching TRBD1 (6 bases). The germline V gene encodes CDR1 SGHTA and CDR2 FQGNSA. Between the trimmed V and J ends, which lost 5 bases and 7 bases, there was a span of 15 bases. This CDR3 is 14 amino acids long. This chain's CDR3 is CASSETGTGNEQFF. CDR3 bases: TGTGCCAGCAGCGAAACAGGGACGGGGAATGAGCAGTTCTTC.

The chain links TRBV19 to TRBJ2-3; 12 bases agree with TRBD2. V shed 3 bases and J 1 base; nucleotides not matched to a gene: 8. From germline, CDR1 is LNHDA and CDR2 SQIVND (reference sequence). The CDR3 length is 18 residues. CDR3 in amino acids: CASSMYGLAGMGTDTQYF. In DNA form, the CDR3 reads TGTGCCAGTAGTATGTATGGACTAGCGGGAATGGGCACAGATACGCAGTATTTT.

This clone was observed a few times. The chain employs TRBV4-3 and TRBJ1-4; 8 positions match TRBD1. J was trimmed by 4 bases and V by 5 bases; bases with no gene match: 9. The CDR3 is 16 amino acids. CDR1 and CDR2 from the germline V gene are LGHNA and YSLEER. DNA for the CDR3: TGCGCCAGCAGCAGGGTGACAGGGGTTGGTAATGAAAAACTGTTTTTT. It codes for CASSRVTGVGNEKLFF.

The V gene is TRBV7-9, the J gene TRBJ1-1, with TRBD1 matching 11 bases. There are 18 residues in the CDR3. Losses at the gene ends were 5 bases for V and 8 bases for J; bases not matched to a gene: 19. Per the germline V gene, CDR1 is SEHNR and CDR2 is FQNEAQ (reference sequence). In nucleotides, the CDR3 is TGTGCCAGCAGCATACCTTCAGGGACAGGGGGAGAGAGGGCAGAAGCTTTCTTT. It encodes CASSIPSGTGGERAEAFF.

This clone was counted a single time. This rearrangement joins TRBV6-1 to TRBJ2-5; no firm D call. V shed 1 base and J shed 5 bases, with 11 bases lying between them. The CDR3 consists of 14 residues. Germline V lookup: CDR1 MNHNS, CDR2 SASEGT. In DNA, the CDR3 is TGTGCCAGCAGTGAAGTTAAGGGAAGGGAGACCCAGTACTTC. Amino acids: CASSEVKGRETQYF.

The V call is TRBV7-2, the J call TRBJ2-7; D is undetermined. Trimming took off 5 bases at V and 0 bases at J, with 11 bases between the two ends. Germline-derived CDR1 and CDR2 are SGHTA and FQGNSA. This CDR3 is built from 14 residues. The CDR3 spells CASSTSSVSYEQYF. CDR3 nucleotides: TGTGCCAGCAGCACCTCCTCTGTCTCCTACGAGCAGTACTTC.

This clone was counted only a few times. As DNA, the CDR3 is TGTGCCAGCAGTTCTTCCGCGGGGTATCGCAATCAGCCCCAGCATTTT. Protein product: CASSSSAGYRNQPQHF. The rearrangement joins TRBV27 to TRBJ1-5; D not resolved. Trimming removed 4 bases at V and 2 bases at J, with 15 bases between. The CDR3 is 16 amino acids. Germline CDR1 reads MNHEY; CDR2 reads SMNVEV (reference sequence).

The chain couples TRBV4-1 to TRBJ2-7; 7 nucleotides agree with TRBD1. CDR1 and CDR2 from the germline V gene are MGHRA and YSYEKL. This CDR3 has 15 residues. J lost 1 base, V lost 0 bases, and 3 bases had no gene match. This chain's CDR3 is CASSQDGTVSYEQYF. CDR3 sequence (DNA): TGCGCCAGCAGCCAAGATGGGACAGTTTCCTACGAGCAGTACTTC.

In regard to this clone: One end of the junction is discordant with germline, which a read error may explain. The genes are TRBV19 and TRBJ2-1, with D maybe TRBD2 (5 bases). The V gene's germline CDR1 is LNHDA and CDR2 SQIVND (reference sequence). The CDR3 has 13 residues. The chain's CDR3 is CASSIRTANGQFF. As DNA, the CDR3 is TGTGCCAGTAGTATAAGGACTGCTAATGGGCAGTTCTTC.

In its sample, this clone was seen once. The chain carries TRBV27 and TRBJ1-5; 10 bases align to TRBD1. Losses at the gene ends were 5 bases for V and 5 bases for J; bases not matched to a gene: 9. The CDR3 length is 16 residues. Germline values: CDR1 MNHEY, CDR2 SMNVEV (reference sequence). CDR3: CASSLGQGEGDQPQHF. The CDR3 region has the DNA TGTGCCAGCAGTCTCGGACAGGGGGAAGGGGATCAGCCCCAGCATTTT.

The chain joins TRBV7-9 to TRBJ2-7; the D gene could be TRBD1 or TRBD2 (8 bases each). Germline assignment: CDR1 SEHNR and CDR2 FQNEAQ (reference sequence). The CDR3 is made up of 16 amino acids. Deletions cut 5 bases from V and 4 bases from J, with 21 bases between. Here the CDR3 DNA reads TGTGCCAGCAGCGTCGGGGGGGGACAGGATCCTTACGAGCAGTACTTC. Translated, it gives CASSVGGGQDPYEQYF. The full variable domain, completed using reference TRBV7-9 and TRBJ2-7, is DTGVSQNPRHKITKRGQNVTFRCDPISEHNRLYWYRQTLGQGPEFLTYFQNEAQLEKSRLLSDRFSAERPKGSFSTLEIQRTEQGDSAMYLCASSVGGGQDPYEQYFGPGTRLTVT.